A single sample is the source of the 26 T cell receptor beta chains below, sequenced in a study of blood T cell repertoires in COVID-19. The assay was immunoSEQ multiplex PCR, and TCRdb's table has in-frame clones only and misses some. The sample records about 240,000 clones, roughly four fifths being singletons. Sequencing was performed on peripheral blood. The receptors were sampled from a woman aged 70-85 years with acute or convalescent COVID-19.

The V gene is TRBV6-2 or TRBV6-3, the J gene TRBJ2-3; tentatively, D is TRBD2 (5 bases). The CDR3 covers 14 residues. Deletions cut 2 bases from V and 5 bases from J, with 11 bases between. Germline V lookup: CDR1 MNHEY, CDR2 SVGEGT. The chain's CDR3 is CASSYVGVGDTQYF. DNA of the CDR3: TGTGCCAGCAGTTACGTCGGGGTGGGAGATACGCAGTATTTT.

At least ten counts were recorded for this clone. Additional DNA sequences in this sample encode the identical CDR3. The rearrangement uses TRBV6-5 and TRBJ1-1, with D tentatively TRBD1 (5 bases). Looked up from germline, CDR1 is MNHEY and CDR2 is SVGAGI. This CDR3 region has 13 residues. The V end was cut by 6 bases, the J end by 1 base, with 9 bases between. The CDR3 loop reads CASRRTGNTEAFF. The DNA of the CDR3 is TGTGCCAGCAGACGAACAGGGAACACTGAAGCTTTCTTT.

This chain links TRBV7-9 with TRBJ1-2; TRBD1 agrees at 8 bases. V shed 2 bases, J shed 3 bases, and the junction held 2 bases outside the gene matches. The CDR3 has 14 amino acids. CDR1 and CDR2 (germline): SEHNR, FQNEAQ (reference sequence). DNA of the CDR3: TGTGCCAGCAGCTTACAGACAGGGGACTATGGCTACACCTTC. It encodes CASSLQTGDYGYTF.

In nucleotides, the CDR3 is TGCGCCAGCAGCCAAGATTTACTGGTGGCTAACTATGGCTACACCTTC. This encodes CASSQDLLVANYGYTF. The V gene is TRBV4-3, the J gene TRBJ1-2; D gene unclear. Trimming took 0 bases from V and 0 from J, leaving 11 bases between them. Germline-derived CDR1 and CDR2 are LGHNA and YSLEER. This CDR3 region has 16 residues.

The chain links TRBV24-1 to TRBJ1-1; D uncertain. V was shortened by 6 bases and J by 9 bases, with 13 bases between the two germline ends. The CDR3 sequence is 12 residues long. Germline V lookup: CDR1 KGHDR, CDR2 SFDVKD. CDR3 sequence: CATSLSSSQAFF. The CDR3 DNA follows: TGTGCCACCAGTTTAAGTTCAAGCCAAGCTTTCTTT.

The J gene is TRBJ1-2, the V gene TRBV3-1 (or the pseudogene TRBV3-2), with D uncertain. The CDR3 runs 14 residues. Looked up from germline, CDR1 is LGHDT and CDR2 is YNNKEL (reference sequence). Deletions cut 5 bases from V and 4 bases from J, with 14 bases between. The CDR3 DNA sequence: TGTGCCAGCAGCGAGACTGCACGCGGCTATGGCTACACCTTC. It translates to CASSETARGYGYTF.

J is TRBJ1-5 and V is TRBV18; D might be TRBD1 (6 bases). The CDR3 is made up of 15 amino acids. The germline gives CDR1 KGHSH, CDR2 LQKENI. Between the trimmed V and J ends, which lost 5 bases and 2 bases, there was a span of 13 bases. DNA of the CDR3: TGTGCCAGCTCAGAGGGGGTGGACGGCAATCAGCCCCAGCATTTT. It yields the protein CASSEGVDGNQPQHF.

This CDR3 is CASSERTFAGYTF. Here the CDR3 DNA reads TGTGCCAGCAGTGAAAGGACTTTCGCTGGCTACACCTTC. The chain combines TRBV6-1 with TRBJ1-2; D is unresolved. Trimming left V 2 bases short and J 7 bases short, with 11 bases between. Germline V lookup: CDR1 MNHNS, CDR2 SASEGT. The CDR3 contains 13 residues.

The rearrangement joins TRBV30 to TRBJ1-6; maybe TRBD1 (6 bases). From germline, CDR1 is GTSNPN and CDR2 SVGIG (reference sequence). The CDR3 length is 13 residues. V shed 3 bases and J shed 13 bases, with 16 bases lying between them. The DNA of the CDR3 is TGTGCCTGGAGGGACAGAAGAATTCACCCCCTCCACTTT. This codes for CAWRDRRIHPLHF. Drawing the rest from reference TRBV30 and TRBJ1-6, the complete variable domain is SQTIHQWPATLVQPVGSPLSLECTVEGTSNPNLYWYRQAAGRGLQLLFYSVGIGQISSEVPQNLSASRPQDRQFILSSKKLLLSDSGFYLCAWRDRRIHPLHFGNGTRLTVT.

This clone was seen more than once but under ten times. The genes are TRBV4-3 and TRBJ1-5; D might be TRBD1 (6 bases). CDR1 and CDR2 from the germline V gene are LGHNA and YSLEER. V lost 1 base and J 2 bases, leaving 15 bases between the germline ends. This CDR3 comprises 17 residues. For the CDR3, the DNA is TGCGCCAGCAGCCAAGCTGCACCGGGACAACGCAATCAGCCCCAGCATTTT. Translating gives CASSQAAPGQRNQPQHF.

The chain employs TRBV3-1 (or the pseudogene TRBV3-2) and TRBJ1-3; 8 bases map to TRBD1. Germline loops: CDR1 LGHDT, CDR2 YNNKEL (reference sequence). This CDR3 region has 15 residues. Trimming took 3 bases from V and 4 from J; bases not matched to a gene: 5. Written as DNA, the CDR3 is TGTGCCAGCAGCCAGACAGGGGTTTTAGGAAACACCATATATTTT. This gives the protein CASSQTGVLGNTIYF.

J is TRBJ1-2 and V is TRBV5-1; D unresolved. Germline CDR1 reads SGHRS; CDR2 reads YFSETQ. The CDR3 runs 15 residues. V lost 4 bases to trimming and J lost 2 bases, with 15 bases between them. The CDR3 region is CASSPNAGYNYGYTF. Written as DNA, the CDR3 is TGCGCCAGCAGCCCAAACGCGGGGTACAACTATGGCTACACCTTC.

V and J are TRBV7-9 and TRBJ1-2; D gene uncertain. The CDR3 contains 11 residues. Looked up from germline, CDR1 is SEHNR and CDR2 is FQNEAQ (reference sequence). The ends were cut back, 3 bases at V and 8 bases at J, with 7 bases in the middle. The CDR3 protein is CASSFGYGYTF. DNA for the CDR3: TGTGCCAGCAGCTTCGGGTACGGCTACACCTTC.

V and J are TRBV6-5 and TRBJ2-1; 12 positions match TRBD2. Germline-derived CDR1 and CDR2 are MNHEY and SVGAGI. This CDR3 region has 14 residues. V shed 7 bases, J shed 7 bases, and the junction held 5 bases outside the gene matches. CDR3 residues: CASIGLAGRNEQFF. The CDR3 DNA is TGTGCCAGCATAGGACTAGCGGGGCGAAATGAGCAGTTCTTC.

The chain uses TRBV19 and TRBJ1-2, with D hard to call. Trimming cost V 3 bases and J 5 bases, with 10 bases left between them. This CDR3 has 13 amino acids. The germline gives CDR1 LNHDA, CDR2 SQIVND (reference sequence). This CDR3 reads CASSIPGRYGYTF. The CDR3 DNA is TGTGCCAGTAGTATTCCGGGGAGGTATGGCTACACCTTC.

The genes are TRBV7-8 and TRBJ1-4; 12 bases fit TRBD1. The CDR3 runs to 15 residues. V trimming: 5 bases; J trimming: 8 bases; junction bases outside the gene matches: 6. Germline CDR1 and CDR2: SGHVS and FQNEAQ. The CDR3 region is CASSVSGTGGEKLFF. In DNA, the CDR3 is TGTGCCAGCAGCGTCTCCGGGACAGGGGGCGAAAAACTGTTTTTT.

In this sample, this clone turned up a few times. CDR3 coding DNA: TGTGCCAGCAGCGCGACAGGGGGCTCCAATGAGCAGTTCTTC. This encodes CASSATGGSNEQFF. The chain carries TRBV7-2 and TRBJ2-1, with 10 nucleotides matching TRBD1. The V gene's germline CDR1 is SGHTA and CDR2 FQGNSA. The CDR3 extends over 14 amino acids. Trimming cost V 5 bases and J 6 bases; bases outside gene matches: 4.

The V gene is TRBV6-9, the J gene TRBJ2-7; 8 nucleotides align to TRBD2. The V gene's germline CDR1 is MNHGY and CDR2 SVAAGI. V lost 4 bases and J lost 7; bases outside the gene matches: 6. The CDR3 extends over 13 amino acids. CDR3 sequence: CASSWASGGEQYF. CDR3 DNA sequence: TGTGCCAGCAGTTGGGCCTCGGGAGGGGAGCAGTACTTC.

The chain has TRBV10-3 and TRBJ1-2; TRBD1 agrees at 8 bases. There are 14 residues in the CDR3. The V and J ends lost 5 bases and 0 bases, in that order; junction bases with no gene match: 2. Germline values: CDR1 ENHRY, CDR2 SYGVKD. CDR3 sequence: CAISQGQANYGYTF. For the CDR3, the DNA is TGTGCCATCAGTCAGGGACAGGCTAACTATGGCTACACCTTC.

The gene calls are TRBV6-2 or TRBV6-3 and TRBJ2-7; possibly TRBD2 for D (6 bases). The CDR3 totals 15 residues. CDR1 MNHEY and CDR2 SVGEGT come from the germline V gene. V lost 5 bases and J 2 bases, leaving 16 bases between the germline ends. The CDR3 loop reads CASSTRDLETYEQYF. CDR3 nucleotide sequence: TGTGCCAGCAGTACCAGGGACTTGGAGACCTACGAGCAGTACTTC.

The chain recombines TRBV6-5 with TRBJ2-5; TRBD1 agrees at 8 bases. The CDR3 loop spans 13 amino acids. Trimming cost V 4 bases and J 3 bases; bases outside gene matches: 1. CDR1 and CDR2 from the germline V gene are MNHEY and SVGAGI. The CDR3 is CASSSGGEETQYF. The CDR3 DNA reads as TGTGCCAGCAGTTCAGGGGGCGAAGAGACCCAGTACTTC.

The V call is TRBV6-5, the J call TRBJ1-6; the D is unclear. The V end was cut by 6 bases, the J end by 4 bases, with 13 bases between. Germline lookup yields CDR1 MNHEY and CDR2 SVGAGI. The CDR3 contains 15 residues. In nucleotides, the CDR3 is TGTGCCAGCAGGCCACCCGCGCCTTATAATTCACCCCTCCACTTT. Translating gives CASRPPAPYNSPLHF.

The chain is built from TRBV3-1 (or the pseudogene TRBV3-2) and TRBJ2-7; tentative D call: TRBD1 (6 bases). This CDR3 is 16 amino acids long. Trimming left V 5 bases short and J 2 bases short, with 19 bases between. Germline-derived CDR1 and CDR2 are LGHDT and YNNKEL (reference sequence). This CDR3 is CASSGRLRQAPYEQYF. The CDR3 DNA is TGTGCCAGCAGCGGTCGACTTCGACAGGCGCCCTACGAGCAGTACTTC.

This clone was detected only a few times. The rearrangement links TRBV29-1 to TRBJ1-1; 9 bases match TRBD1. V shed 3 bases and J 4 bases; nucleotides not matched to a gene: 6. CDR1 and CDR2 from the germline V gene are SQVTM and ANQGSEA. This CDR3 region has 14 residues. The CDR3 spells CSVELRDRVTEAFF. In DNA, the CDR3 is TGCAGCGTTGAGCTGCGGGACAGGGTCACTGAAGCTTTCTTT.

The rearrangement joins TRBV4-3 to TRBJ1-6; D perhaps matches TRBD1 (5 bases). V shed 0 bases and J shed 8 bases, with 5 bases lying between them. CDR1 is LGHNA, CDR2 YSLEER, per germline. This CDR3 has 13 amino acids. Here the CDR3 DNA reads TGCGCCAGCAGCCAAGACAGGGATTCACCCCTCCACTTT. It translates to CASSQDRDSPLHF.

This clone appeared a few times. The chain carries TRBV29-1 and TRBJ1-1, with D tentatively TRBD1 (5 bases). The length of the CDR3 is 14 residues. V was trimmed by 6 bases and J by 1 base, leaving 15 bases between them. In germline, CDR1 is SQVTM, CDR2 ANQGSEA. The CDR3 nucleotides read TGCAGCGTAACCAGACAGCCCGCGAACACTGAAGCTTTCTTT. Translated, it gives CSVTRQPANTEAFF.